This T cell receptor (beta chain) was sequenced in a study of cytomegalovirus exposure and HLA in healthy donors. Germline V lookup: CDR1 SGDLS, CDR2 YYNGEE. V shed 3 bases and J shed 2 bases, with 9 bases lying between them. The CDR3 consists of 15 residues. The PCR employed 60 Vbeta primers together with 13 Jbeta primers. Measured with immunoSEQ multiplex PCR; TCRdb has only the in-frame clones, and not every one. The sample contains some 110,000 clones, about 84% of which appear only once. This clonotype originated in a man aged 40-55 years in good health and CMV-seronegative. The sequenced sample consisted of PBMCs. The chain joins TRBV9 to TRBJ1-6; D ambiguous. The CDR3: CASSALAPYNSPLHF. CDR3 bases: TGTGCCAGCAGCGCCCTAGCCCCCTATAATTCACCCCTCCACTTT. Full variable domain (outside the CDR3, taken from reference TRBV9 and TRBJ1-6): DSGVTQTPKHLITATGQRVTLRCSPRSGDLSVYWYQQSLDQGLQFLIQYYNGEERAKGNILERFSAQQFPDLHSELNLSSLELGDSALYFCASSALAPYNSPLHFGNGTRLTVT.